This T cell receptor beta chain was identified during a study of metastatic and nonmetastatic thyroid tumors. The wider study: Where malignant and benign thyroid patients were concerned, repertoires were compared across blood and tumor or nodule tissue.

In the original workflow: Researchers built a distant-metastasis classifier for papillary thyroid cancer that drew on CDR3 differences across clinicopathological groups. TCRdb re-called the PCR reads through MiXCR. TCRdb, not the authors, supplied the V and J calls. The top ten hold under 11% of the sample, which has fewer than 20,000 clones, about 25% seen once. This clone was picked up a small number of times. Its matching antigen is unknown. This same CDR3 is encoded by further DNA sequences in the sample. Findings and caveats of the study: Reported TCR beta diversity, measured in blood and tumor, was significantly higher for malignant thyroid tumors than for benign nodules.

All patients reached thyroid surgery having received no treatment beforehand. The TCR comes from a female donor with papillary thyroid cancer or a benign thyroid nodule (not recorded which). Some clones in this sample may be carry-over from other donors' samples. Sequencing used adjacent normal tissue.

CDR3 loop: CASSLGTQGVGNSPLHF. For the CDR3, the DNA is TGCGCCAGCAGCTTGGGAACCCAGGGGGTAGGGAATTCACCCCTCCACTTT. The V gene is TRBV5-1, the J gene TRBJ1-6, with 7 bases aligning to TRBD1. The V and J ends lost 0 bases and 7 bases, in that order; junction bases with no gene match: 10. The CDR3 has 17 amino acids. Germline CDR1 SGHRS, CDR2 YFSETQ.